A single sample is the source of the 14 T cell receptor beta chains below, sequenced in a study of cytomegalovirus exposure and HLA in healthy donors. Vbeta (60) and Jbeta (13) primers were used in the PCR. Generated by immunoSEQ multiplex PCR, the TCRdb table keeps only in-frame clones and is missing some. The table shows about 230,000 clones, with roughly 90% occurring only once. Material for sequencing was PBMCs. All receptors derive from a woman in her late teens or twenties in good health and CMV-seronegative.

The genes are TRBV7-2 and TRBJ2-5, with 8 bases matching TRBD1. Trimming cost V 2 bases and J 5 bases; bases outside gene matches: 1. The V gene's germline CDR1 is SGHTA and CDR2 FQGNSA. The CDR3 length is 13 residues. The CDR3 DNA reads TGTGCCAGCAGCTTAAACAGGGGGGAGACCCAGTACTTC. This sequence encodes CASSLNRGETQYF.

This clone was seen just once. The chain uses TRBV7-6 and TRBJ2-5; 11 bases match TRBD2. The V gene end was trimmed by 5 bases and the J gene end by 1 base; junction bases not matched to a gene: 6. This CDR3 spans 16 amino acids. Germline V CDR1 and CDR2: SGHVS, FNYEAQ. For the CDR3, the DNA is TGTGCCAGCAGCATGACTAGCGGGAAGGTCCAAGAGACCCAGTACTTC. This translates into CASSMTSGKVQETQYF.

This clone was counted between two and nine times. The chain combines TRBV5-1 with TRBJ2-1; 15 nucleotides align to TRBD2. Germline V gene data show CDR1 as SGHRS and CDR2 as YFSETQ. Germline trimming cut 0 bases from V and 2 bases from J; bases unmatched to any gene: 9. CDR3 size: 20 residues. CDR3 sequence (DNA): TGCGCCAGCAGCTTGGACCCATCCGGGACTAGCGGGGGGACCTACAATGAGCAGTTCTTC. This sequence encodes CASSLDPSGTSGGTYNEQFF. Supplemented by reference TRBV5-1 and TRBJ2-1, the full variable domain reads KAGVTQTPRYLIKTRGQQVTLSCSPISGHRSVSWYQQTPGQGLQFLFEYFSETQRNKGNFPGRFSGRQFSNSRSEMNVSTLELGDSALYLCASSLDPSGTSGGTYNEQFFGPGTRLTVL.

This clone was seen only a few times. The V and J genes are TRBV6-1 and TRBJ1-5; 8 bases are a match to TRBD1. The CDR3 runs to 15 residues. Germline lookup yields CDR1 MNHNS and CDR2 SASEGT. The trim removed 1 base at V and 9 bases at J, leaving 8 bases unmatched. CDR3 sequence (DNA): TGTGCCAGCAGTGAAGACAGGGGGGTATTTGGGCCCCAGCATTTT. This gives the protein CASSEDRGVFGPQHF.

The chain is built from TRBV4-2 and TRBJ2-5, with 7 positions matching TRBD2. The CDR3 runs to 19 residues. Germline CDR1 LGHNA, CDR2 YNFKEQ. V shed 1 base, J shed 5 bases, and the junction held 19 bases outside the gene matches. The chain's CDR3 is CASSQAAGFGGSVGETQYF. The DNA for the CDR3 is TGTGCCAGCAGCCAAGCGGCGGGCTTTGGCGGGAGCGTAGGGGAGACCCAGTACTTC.

The CDR3 DNA sequence: TGCGCCAGCAGCTTGGCCGGGACAGGGGTAGATACGCAGTATTTT. Translation: CASSLAGTGVDTQYF. V and J are TRBV5-1 and TRBJ2-3, with 10 bases identical to TRBD1. Unmatched junction bases numbered 3, after V lost 0 bases and J lost 5 bases. CDR1 is SGHRS, CDR2 YFSETQ, per germline. The CDR3 is 15 amino acids.

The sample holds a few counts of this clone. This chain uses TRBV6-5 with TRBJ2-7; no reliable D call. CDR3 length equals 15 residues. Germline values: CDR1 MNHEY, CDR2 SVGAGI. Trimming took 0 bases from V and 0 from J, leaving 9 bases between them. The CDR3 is CASSYSRSTSYEQYF. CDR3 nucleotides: TGTGCCAGCAGTTACTCAAGATCTACCTCCTACGAGCAGTACTTC.

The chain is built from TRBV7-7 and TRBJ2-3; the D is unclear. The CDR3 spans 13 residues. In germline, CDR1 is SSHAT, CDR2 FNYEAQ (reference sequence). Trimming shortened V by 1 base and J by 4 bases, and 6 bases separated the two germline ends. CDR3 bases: TGTGCCAGCAGCTTAGTTATAGCAGATACGCAGTATTTT. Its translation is CASSLVIADTQYF.

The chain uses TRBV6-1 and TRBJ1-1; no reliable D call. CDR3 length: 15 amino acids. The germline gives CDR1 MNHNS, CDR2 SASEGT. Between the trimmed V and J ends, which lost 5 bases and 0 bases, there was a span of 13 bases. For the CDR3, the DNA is TGTGCCAGCAGTAGATTGAGCGTAATGAACACTGAAGCTTTCTTT. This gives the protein CASSRLSVMNTEAFF.

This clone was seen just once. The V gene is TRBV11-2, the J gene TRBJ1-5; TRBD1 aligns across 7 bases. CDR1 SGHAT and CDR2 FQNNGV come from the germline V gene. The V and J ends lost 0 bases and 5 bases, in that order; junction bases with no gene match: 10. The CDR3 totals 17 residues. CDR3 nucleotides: TGTGCCAGCAGCTTAGATCGGACAGGCGACGTTTATCAGCCCCAGCATTTT. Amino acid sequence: CASSLDRTGDVYQPQHF.

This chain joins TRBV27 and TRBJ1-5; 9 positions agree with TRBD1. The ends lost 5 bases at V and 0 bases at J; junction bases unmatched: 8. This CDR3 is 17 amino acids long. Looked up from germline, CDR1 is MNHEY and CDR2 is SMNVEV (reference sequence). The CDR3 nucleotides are TGTGCCAGCAGTCCCGGGGGGACAGGGTATAGCAATCAGCCCCAGCATTTT. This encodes CASSPGGTGYSNQPQHF.

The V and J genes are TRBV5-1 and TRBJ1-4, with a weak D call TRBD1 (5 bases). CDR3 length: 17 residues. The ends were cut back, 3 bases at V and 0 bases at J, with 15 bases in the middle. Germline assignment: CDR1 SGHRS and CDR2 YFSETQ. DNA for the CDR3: TGCGCCAGCAGCTCCACGCCAGGGATATCAACTAATGAAAAACTGTTTTTT. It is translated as CASSSTPGISTNEKLFF. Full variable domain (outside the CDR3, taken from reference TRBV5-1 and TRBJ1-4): KAGVTQTPRYLIKTRGQQVTLSCSPISGHRSVSWYQQTPGQGLQFLFEYFSETQRNKGNFPGRFSGRQFSNSRSEMNVSTLELGDSALYLCASSSTPGISTNEKLFFGSGTQLSVL.

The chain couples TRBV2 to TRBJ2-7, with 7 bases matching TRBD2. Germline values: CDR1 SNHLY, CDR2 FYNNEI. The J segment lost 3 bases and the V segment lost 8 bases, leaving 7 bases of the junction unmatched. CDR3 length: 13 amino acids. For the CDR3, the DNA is TGTGCCAGCCGCCGGGACTACCTCTACGAGCAGTACTTC. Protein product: CASRRDYLYEQYF.

The CDR3 DNA reads TGTGCCAGCAGCTGGGACAGGGCGGAGCCCCAGCATTTT. Translation: CASSWDRAEPQHF. The chain combines TRBV27 with TRBJ1-5, with TRBD1 matching 9 bases. The CDR3 totals 13 residues. The germline V gene has CDR1 MNHEY and CDR2 SMNVEV (reference sequence). V lost 6 bases and J lost 8; bases outside the gene matches: 5.